This T cell receptor (beta chain) was identified in a study of blood T cells in healthy people across ages. Findings of the study overall: Per-million-T-cell TCR beta diversity fell roughly linearly with age. The long-lived group displayed more naive CD4+ cells, plus higher diversity, than the aged donors did.

As regards this clonotype: Its specificity is not known.

Using a J-beta primer mix together with a sample-barcoded 5' primer, a second PCR was run for roughly 7 to 12 cycles. One entry per CDR3 protein, called by TCRdb with MiXCR from the 5' RACE reads. Here the sample spans approximately 400,000 distinct CDR3 sequences, about 55% being singletons. Per germline, CDR1 SGHAT and CDR2 FQNNGV. V trimming: 5 bases; J trimming: 6 bases; junction bases outside the gene matches: 7. This CDR3 contains 14 residues. Donors were systemically healthy Caucasian individuals from Russia aged about 6 to 95 years. RNA extraction gave at least 6 micrograms of total RNA per sample.

The specimen sequenced was blood. This TCR derives from a man in his fifties or sixties in good health. The chain has TRBV11-2 and TRBJ2-1; 7 bases are shared with TRBD1. This CDR3 reads CASSLTPGGNEQFF. The CDR3, as DNA: TGTGCCAGCAGCCTTACCCCAGGGGGCAATGAGCAGTTCTTC.